A single sample gave rise to the 24 T cell receptor beta chains below, sequenced in a study of identical twins (dated by TCRdb to 2016 to 2017). The method behind the library was 5' RACE. This sample was sequenced with an Illumina HiSeq 2000. TCRdb trimmed public reads at Q25 via fastp, called clones via MiXCR and kept in-frame beta chains. Rows merge per CDR3 protein into single entries with the most common DNA and genes. This sample is represented by 500,000 to 600,000 distinct CDR3 sequences; 22% of them were singletons. 0.8% to 1% of the sample is held by the ten biggest clonotypes. Another study also made use of these data, one on T cells expressing NK-cell markers.

Sequencing was performed on CD4+ T cells sorted from blood. These TCRs come from a woman younger than 35 in good health.

There are a few counts of this clonotype. This CDR3 reads CASSDRSYEQYF. The CDR3 nucleotides read TGTGCCAGCAGTGACAGGTCCTACGAGCAGTACTTC. The chain carries TRBV12-3 or TRBV12-4 and TRBJ2-7, with D possibly TRBD1 on 6 matching bases. The CDR3 is made up of 12 amino acids. The V and J ends lost 5 bases and 1 base respectively, with 6 bases between them.

The chain couples TRBV20-1 to TRBJ1-2; D gene uncertain. The CDR3 runs to 11 residues. The V gene lost 3 bases and the J gene lost 7 bases, with 9 bases spanning the gap. CDR1 and CDR2 (germline): DFQATT, SNEGSKA (reference sequence). The CDR3 sequence: CSASWGIGYTF. The CDR3 DNA sequence: TGCAGTGCTAGTTGGGGAATTGGCTACACCTTC.

This clonotype was seen a few times. This chain joins TRBV5-1 and TRBJ2-1; the D gene is possibly TRBD1 (7 bases). The V end was cut by 4 bases, the J end by 8 bases, with 16 bases between. The CDR3 covers 14 residues. From germline, CDR1 is SGHRS and CDR2 YFSETQ. Written as DNA, the CDR3 is TGCGCCAGCAGCGGCGGGACAGCTGGCGATGAGCAGTTCTTC. Residues: CASSGGTAGDEQFF.

This chain joins TRBV4-2 and TRBJ2-5, with 7 bases fitting TRBD1. The J segment lost 5 bases and the V segment lost 5 bases, leaving 8 bases of the junction unmatched. Germline CDR1 LGHNA, CDR2 YNFKEQ. The CDR3 is made up of 14 amino acids. The CDR3 nucleotides are TGTGCCAGCAGCTTCGAGGGGGCTTGGGAGACCCAGTACTTC. It specifies CASSFEGAWETQYF.

This sequence joins TRBV5-1 and TRBJ1-2; a possible D gene is TRBD1 (5 bases). V was shortened by 0 bases and J by 4 bases, with 7 bases between the two germline ends. This CDR3 contains 13 residues. Germline CDR1 and CDR2: SGHRS and YFSETQ. CDR3 loop: CASSLGGSYGYTF. The CDR3, as DNA: TGCGCCAGCAGCTTGGGGGGGAGCTATGGCTACACCTTC.

The CDR3: CAISTSGNTEAFF. As DNA, the CDR3 is TGTGCCATCAGTACATCAGGGAACACTGAAGCTTTCTTT. The chain uses TRBV10-3 and TRBJ1-1; D gene uncertain. Germline lookup yields CDR1 ENHRY and CDR2 SYGVKD. The CDR3 extends over 13 amino acids. The germline V and J ends were trimmed by 5 bases and 1 base, with 8 bases remaining between them.

V and J are TRBV29-1 and TRBJ2-1, with 14 bases aligning to TRBD2. CDR1 is SQVTM and CDR2 is ANQGSEA in the germline V gene. This CDR3 contains 16 residues. Trimming cost V 7 bases and J 9 bases; bases outside gene matches: 14. CDR3 protein: CSAGTSGSGAYGEQFF. The CDR3 DNA reads as TGCAGCGCAGGGACTAGCGGGAGCGGGGCCTACGGTGAGCAGTTCTTC.

This clonotype occurred once. This sequence joins TRBV5-1 and TRBJ2-7; TRBD1 matches 9 bases. The V segment lost 7 bases and the J segment 6 bases; nucleotides outside the gene matches: 17. The germline CDR1 and CDR2 sequences are SGHRS and YFSETQ. The CDR3 totals 16 residues. CDR3 nucleotide sequence: TGCGCCAGCGTCCCATTGGGGCCGGGACAGGGCTCCGAGCAGTACTTC. Protein product: CASVPLGPGQGSEQYF.

The chain carries TRBV9 and TRBJ2-1; D remains unclear. CDR3 length: 11 amino acids. V lost 3 bases and J 10 bases, leaving 8 bases between the germline ends. The germline V gene encodes CDR1 SGDLS and CDR2 YYNGEE. The CDR3 DNA follows: TGTGCCAGCAGCGGAAACGGGGAGCAGTTCTTC. Protein product: CASSGNGEQFF. The variable domain in full, with the rest retrieved from reference TRBV9 and TRBJ2-1, is DSGVTQTPKHLITATGQRVTLRCSPRSGDLSVYWYQQSLDQGLQFLIQYYNGEERAKGNILERFSAQQFPDLHSELNLSSLELGDSALYFCASSGNGEQFFGPGTRLTVL.

This clonotype was detected only a few times. The chain recombines TRBV6-1 with TRBJ1-5, with D unresolved. Germline lookup yields CDR1 MNHNS and CDR2 SASEGT. The CDR3 has 14 amino acids. V lost 8 bases, J lost 2 bases, and 13 bases lay in between. The CDR3 sequence is CASQAQRGNQPQHF. CDR3 nucleotides: TGTGCCAGCCAGGCACAACGGGGCAATCAGCCCCAGCATTTT.

The J gene is TRBJ1-2, the V gene TRBV6-1; 7 bases match TRBD1. The V gene end was trimmed by 6 bases and the J gene end by 2 bases; junction bases not matched to a gene: 15. This CDR3 has 17 residues. Per germline, CDR1 MNHNS and CDR2 SASEGT. The CDR3 sequence is CASRIRQGTLKNYGYTF. The CDR3 region has the DNA TGTGCCAGCAGGATTAGACAGGGAACCCTGAAAAACTATGGCTACACCTTC.

This clonotype was seen a handful of times. This chain uses TRBV12-3 or TRBV12-4 with TRBJ1-1; D remains ambiguous. V shed 3 bases and J shed 2 bases, with 7 bases lying between them. The CDR3 is 13 residues long. The CDR3 DNA sequence: TGTGCCAGCAGTTTTAATCACAACACTGAAGCTTTCTTT. Its translation: CASSFNHNTEAFF.

The V gene is TRBV20-1, the J gene TRBJ1-1, with D possibly matching TRBD1 (5 bases). This CDR3 has 15 amino acids. The germline CDR1 and CDR2 sequences are DFQATT and SNEGSKA (reference sequence). Trimming pared 1 base from V and 0 bases from J, leaving 12 bases between. The CDR3 protein is CSARGGGVMNTEAFF. The DNA for the CDR3 is TGCAGTGCTAGAGGGGGCGGTGTTATGAACACTGAAGCTTTCTTT.

This clonotype was seen only a few times. This chain links TRBV20-1 with TRBJ1-1, with 9 bases that match TRBD1. The CDR3 contains 13 residues. J gave up 7 bases and V 3 bases, and 6 bases lay outside the gene matches. The V gene's germline CDR1 is DFQATT and CDR2 SNEGSKA (reference sequence). CDR3 amino acids: CSARGQGAGEAFF. Here the CDR3 DNA reads TGCAGTGCTAGGGGACAGGGAGCTGGTGAAGCTTTCTTT.

The chain is built from TRBV7-2 and TRBJ1-1, with D possibly matching TRBD1 (5 bases). CDR3 length: 15 residues. Germline V gives CDR1 SGHTA, CDR2 FQGNSA. Trimming pared 1 base from V and 3 bases from J, leaving 12 bases between. The CDR3 region is CASSLVGTFHTEAFF. The CDR3 DNA is TGTGCCAGCAGCTTAGTAGGGACCTTCCACACTGAAGCTTTCTTT.

The table lists this clonotype with many counts. The chain employs TRBV20-1 and TRBJ2-7; no definite D call. From germline, CDR1 is DFQATT and CDR2 SNEGSKA (reference sequence). V dropped 2 bases and J dropped 0 bases, with 8 bases sitting between them. The CDR3 is 13 amino acids. In DNA form, the CDR3 reads TGCAGTGCTAGATTCAGTCTCTCCTACGAGCAGTACTTC. Protein product: CSARFSLSYEQYF.

The rearrangement uses TRBV20-1 and TRBJ1-1, with D unresolved. The CDR3 extends over 14 amino acids. The V gene lost 6 bases and the J gene lost 1 base, with 15 bases spanning the gap. Per germline, CDR1 DFQATT and CDR2 SNEGSKA (reference sequence). CDR3 amino acids: CSAPGFGKNTEAFF. CDR3 DNA sequence: TGCAGTGCCCCCGGGTTTGGAAAGAACACTGAAGCTTTCTTT.

The chain employs TRBV20-1 and TRBJ2-2; D uncertain. The CDR3 covers 13 residues. V dropped 7 bases and J dropped 2 bases, with 11 bases sitting between them. Germline lookup yields CDR1 DFQATT and CDR2 SNEGSKA (reference sequence). The CDR3 nucleotides read TGCAGTGTTCGAGGTCTCAACACCGGGGAGCTGTTTTTT. Translation gives CSVRGLNTGELFF.

The chain employs TRBV5-4 and TRBJ2-5; TRBD1 aligns across 7 bases. The ends lost 0 bases at V and 5 bases at J; junction bases unmatched: 10. Germline CDR1 and CDR2: SGHNT and YYREEE (reference sequence). The CDR3 totals 16 residues. The CDR3 is CASSLGVGQGQETQYF. The CDR3 DNA reads as TGTGCCAGCAGCTTGGGGGTGGGCCAGGGACAGGAGACCCAGTACTTC.

This clonotype has more than one count but fewer than ten. This sequence joins TRBV7-9 and TRBJ1-1; D is unclear. CDR1 is SEHNR and CDR2 is FQNEAQ in the germline V gene (reference sequence). This CDR3 region has 9 residues. The germline V and J ends were trimmed by 5 bases and 10 bases, with 5 bases remaining between them. DNA of the CDR3: TGTGCCAGCAGCCCGAGAGCTTTCTTT. It is translated as CASSPRAFF. The full variable domain, rest sourced from reference TRBV7-9 and TRBJ1-1, is DTGVSQNPRHKITKRGQNVTFRCDPISEHNRLYWYRQTLGQGPEFLTYFQNEAQLEKSRLLSDRFSAERPKGSFSTLEIQRTEQGDSAMYLCASSPRAFFGQGTRLTVV.

This chain uses TRBV7-2 with TRBJ2-3; a weak D match, TRBD2 (5 bases). Germline assignment: CDR1 SGHTA and CDR2 FQGNSA. With 1 base removed from V and 7 bases from J, the gap between germline ends came to 15 bases. The CDR3 length is 15 residues. The CDR3 loop reads CASSLGVAGTYTQYF. The CDR3 region has the DNA TGTGCCAGCAGCTTAGGCGTGGCGGGCACGTATACGCAGTATTTT.

This clonotype was found a few times. This chain uses TRBV10-3 with TRBJ2-2, with D maybe TRBD2 (5 bases). CDR1 is ENHRY and CDR2 is SYGVKD in the germline V gene. Trimming took off 0 bases at V and 6 bases at J, with 11 bases between the two ends. The CDR3 is made up of 15 amino acids. CDR3 DNA: TGTGCCATCAGTGAGTCGAGGGCCGATTCCGGGGAGCTGTTTTTT. As protein: CAISESRADSGELFF.

The rearrangement joins TRBV9 to TRBJ1-2, with 7 bases aligning to TRBD1. CDR1 and CDR2 (germline): SGDLS, YYNGEE. The V segment lost 4 bases and the J segment 7 bases; nucleotides outside the gene matches: 13. The CDR3 runs to 15 residues. This chain's CDR3 is CASSPTDRKWGGYTF. CDR3 bases: TGTGCCAGCAGCCCAACGGACAGGAAATGGGGTGGCTACACCTTC.

This clonotype turned up a few times. The chain employs TRBV12-3 or TRBV12-4 and TRBJ1-1; a weak D match, TRBD1 (5 bases). CDR3 size: 14 residues. V was shortened by 6 bases and J by 5 bases, with 16 bases between the two germline ends. CDR3 DNA: TGTGCCAGCAGCCAACAGGTACCGGGGACTGAAGCTTTCTTT. It is translated as CASSQQVPGTEAFF.